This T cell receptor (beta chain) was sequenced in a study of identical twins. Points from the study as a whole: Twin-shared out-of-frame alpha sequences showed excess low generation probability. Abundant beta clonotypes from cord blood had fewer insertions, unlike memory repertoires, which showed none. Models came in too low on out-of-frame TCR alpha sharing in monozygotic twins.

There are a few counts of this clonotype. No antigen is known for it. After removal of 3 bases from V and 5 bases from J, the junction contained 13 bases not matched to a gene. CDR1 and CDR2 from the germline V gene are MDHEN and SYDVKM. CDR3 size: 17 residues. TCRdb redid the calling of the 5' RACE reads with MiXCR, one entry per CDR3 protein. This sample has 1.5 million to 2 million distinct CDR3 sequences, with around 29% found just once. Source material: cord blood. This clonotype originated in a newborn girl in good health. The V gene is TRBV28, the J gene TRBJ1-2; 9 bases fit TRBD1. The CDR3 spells CASSFVGGTGKAYGYTF. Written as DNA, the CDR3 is TGTGCCAGCAGTTTTGTAGGGGGGACAGGGAAGGCGTATGGCTACACCTTC.